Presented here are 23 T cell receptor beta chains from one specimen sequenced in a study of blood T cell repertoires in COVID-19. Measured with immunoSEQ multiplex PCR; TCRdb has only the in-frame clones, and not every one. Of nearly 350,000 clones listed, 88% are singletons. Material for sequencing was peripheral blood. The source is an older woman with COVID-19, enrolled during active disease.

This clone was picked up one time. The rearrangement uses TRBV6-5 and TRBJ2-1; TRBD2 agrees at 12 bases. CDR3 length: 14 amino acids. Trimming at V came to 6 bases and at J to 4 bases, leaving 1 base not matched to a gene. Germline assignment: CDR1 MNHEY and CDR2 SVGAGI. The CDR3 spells CASSLAGGYNEQFF. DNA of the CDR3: TGTGCCAGCAGCCTAGCGGGGGGGTACAATGAGCAGTTCTTC.

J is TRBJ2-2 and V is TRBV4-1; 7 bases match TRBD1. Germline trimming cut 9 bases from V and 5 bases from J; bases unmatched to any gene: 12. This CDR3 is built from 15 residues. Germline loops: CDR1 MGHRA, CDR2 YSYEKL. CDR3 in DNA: TGCGCCAGTCGGTTGACAGGGAAAAAGACCGGGGAGCTGTTTTTT. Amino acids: CASRLTGKKTGELFF.

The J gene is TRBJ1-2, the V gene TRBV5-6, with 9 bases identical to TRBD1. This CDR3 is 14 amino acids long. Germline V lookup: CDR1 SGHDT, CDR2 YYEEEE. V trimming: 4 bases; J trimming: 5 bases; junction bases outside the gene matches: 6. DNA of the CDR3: TGTGCCAGCAGCGACGGACAGGGGTATTATGGCTACACCTTC. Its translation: CASSDGQGYYGYTF.

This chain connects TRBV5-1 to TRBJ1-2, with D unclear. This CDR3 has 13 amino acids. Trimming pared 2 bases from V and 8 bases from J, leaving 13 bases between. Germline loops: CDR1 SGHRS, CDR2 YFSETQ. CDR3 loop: CASSFRVTEGYTF. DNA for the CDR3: TGCGCCAGCAGCTTCCGTGTCACAGAGGGCTACACCTTC.

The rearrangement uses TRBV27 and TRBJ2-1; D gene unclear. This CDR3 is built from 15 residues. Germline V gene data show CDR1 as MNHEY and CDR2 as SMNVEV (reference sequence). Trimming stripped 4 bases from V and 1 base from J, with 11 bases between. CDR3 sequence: CASSSNSLSYNEQFF. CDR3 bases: TGTGCCAGCAGTTCGAACTCCTTGTCCTACAATGAGCAGTTCTTC.

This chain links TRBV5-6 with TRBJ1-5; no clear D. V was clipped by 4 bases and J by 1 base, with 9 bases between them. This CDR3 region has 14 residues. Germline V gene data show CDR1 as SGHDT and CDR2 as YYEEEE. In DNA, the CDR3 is TGTGCCAGCAGCCCTGGCGGCAGCAATCAGCCCCAGCATTTT. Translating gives CASSPGGSNQPQHF.

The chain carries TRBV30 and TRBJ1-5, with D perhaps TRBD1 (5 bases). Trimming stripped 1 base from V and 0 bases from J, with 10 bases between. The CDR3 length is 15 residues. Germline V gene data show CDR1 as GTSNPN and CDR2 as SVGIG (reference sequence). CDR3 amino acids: CAWSEGLNSNQPQHF. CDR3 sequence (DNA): TGTGCCTGGAGTGAGGGGCTCAATAGCAATCAGCCCCAGCATTTT.

The CDR3 DNA reads as TGTGCCATCAGTCCCGGGACAGGGGGCGGAAGCACTGAAGCTTTCTTT. Translated: CAISPGTGGGSTEAFF. The chain links TRBV10-3 to TRBJ1-1; the match to TRBD1 covers 12 bases. CDR1 and CDR2 (germline): ENHRY, SYGVKD. V trimming: 5 bases; J trimming: 4 bases; junction bases outside the gene matches: 8. CDR3 length: 16 residues.

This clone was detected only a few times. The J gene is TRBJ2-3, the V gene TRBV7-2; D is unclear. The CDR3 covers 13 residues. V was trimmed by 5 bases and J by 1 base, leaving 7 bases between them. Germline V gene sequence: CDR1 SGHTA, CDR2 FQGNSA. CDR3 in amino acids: CASSRIGTDTQYF. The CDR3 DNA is TGTGCCAGCAGCCGCATAGGCACAGATACGCAGTATTTT.

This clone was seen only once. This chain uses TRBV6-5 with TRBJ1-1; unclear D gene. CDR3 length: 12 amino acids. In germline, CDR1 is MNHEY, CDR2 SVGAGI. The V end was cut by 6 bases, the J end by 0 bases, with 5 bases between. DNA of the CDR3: TGTGCCAGCAGGTCTTTGAACACTGAAGCTTTCTTT. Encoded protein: CASRSLNTEAFF.

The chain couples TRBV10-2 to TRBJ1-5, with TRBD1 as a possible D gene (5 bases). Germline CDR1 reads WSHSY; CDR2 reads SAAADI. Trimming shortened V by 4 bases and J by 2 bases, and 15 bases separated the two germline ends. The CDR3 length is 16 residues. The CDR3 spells CASSVPAGGGNQPQHF. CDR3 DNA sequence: TGCGCCAGCAGTGTCCCGGCGGGGGGAGGCAATCAGCCCCAGCATTTT.

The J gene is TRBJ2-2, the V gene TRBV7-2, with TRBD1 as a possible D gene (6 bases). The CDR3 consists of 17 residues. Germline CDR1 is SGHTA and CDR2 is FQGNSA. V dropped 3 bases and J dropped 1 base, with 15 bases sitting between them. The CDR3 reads CASSFSAGQLNTGELFF. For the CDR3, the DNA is TGTGCCAGCAGCTTTTCAGCTGGACAGCTGAACACCGGGGAGCTGTTTTTT.

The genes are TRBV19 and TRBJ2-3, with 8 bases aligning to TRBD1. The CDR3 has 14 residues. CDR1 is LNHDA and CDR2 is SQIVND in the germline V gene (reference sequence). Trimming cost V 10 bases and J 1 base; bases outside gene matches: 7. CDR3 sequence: CATRTGPGTDTQYF. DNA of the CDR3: TGTGCCACCCGGACAGGGCCAGGCACAGATACGCAGTATTTT.

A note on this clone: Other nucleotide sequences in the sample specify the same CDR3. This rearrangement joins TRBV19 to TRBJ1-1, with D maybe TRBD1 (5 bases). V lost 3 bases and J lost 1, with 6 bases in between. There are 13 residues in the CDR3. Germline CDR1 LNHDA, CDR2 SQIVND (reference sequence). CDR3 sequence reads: CASSIDRNTEAFF. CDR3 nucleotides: TGTGCCAGTAGTATCGACAGGAACACTGAAGCTTTCTTT.

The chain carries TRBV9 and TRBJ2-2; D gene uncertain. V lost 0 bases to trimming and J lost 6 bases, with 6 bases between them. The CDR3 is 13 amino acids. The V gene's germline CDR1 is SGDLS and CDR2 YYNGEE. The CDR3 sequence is CASSVVVSGELFF. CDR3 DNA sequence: TGTGCCAGCAGCGTAGTAGTCTCCGGGGAGCTGTTTTTT. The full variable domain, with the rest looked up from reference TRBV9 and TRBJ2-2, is DSGVTQTPKHLITATGQRVTLRCSPRSGDLSVYWYQQSLDQGLQFLIQYYNGEERAKGNILERFSAQQFPDLHSELNLSSLELGDSALYFCASSVVVSGELFFGEGSRLTVL.

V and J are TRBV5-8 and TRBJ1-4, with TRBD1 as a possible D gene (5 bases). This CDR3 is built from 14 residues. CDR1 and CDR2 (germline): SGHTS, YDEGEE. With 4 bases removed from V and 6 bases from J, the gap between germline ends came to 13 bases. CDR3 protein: CASSPGGEDEKLFF. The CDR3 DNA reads TGTGCCAGCAGCCCGGGGGGAGAAGATGAAAAACTGTTTTTT.

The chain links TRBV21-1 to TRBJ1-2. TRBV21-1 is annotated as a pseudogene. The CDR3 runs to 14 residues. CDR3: CASSSLDYWEGYTF. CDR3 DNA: TGTGCCAGCAGCTCCCTAGACTATTGGGAAGGCTACACCTTC.

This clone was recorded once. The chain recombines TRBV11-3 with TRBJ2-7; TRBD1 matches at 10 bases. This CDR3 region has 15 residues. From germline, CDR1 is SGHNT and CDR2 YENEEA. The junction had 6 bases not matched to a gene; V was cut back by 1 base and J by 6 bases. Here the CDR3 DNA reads TGTGCCAGCAGCTTAGGAACGGGACAGGGGTTCGAGCAGTACTTC. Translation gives CASSLGTGQGFEQYF.

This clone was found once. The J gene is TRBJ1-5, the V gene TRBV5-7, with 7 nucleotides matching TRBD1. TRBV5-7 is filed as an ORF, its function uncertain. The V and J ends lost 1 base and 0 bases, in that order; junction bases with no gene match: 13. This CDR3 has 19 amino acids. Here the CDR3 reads CASSLSPTGKDYSNQPQHF. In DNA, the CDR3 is TGTGCCAGCAGCTTGTCACCGACAGGGAAGGACTATAGCAATCAGCCCCAGCATTTT.

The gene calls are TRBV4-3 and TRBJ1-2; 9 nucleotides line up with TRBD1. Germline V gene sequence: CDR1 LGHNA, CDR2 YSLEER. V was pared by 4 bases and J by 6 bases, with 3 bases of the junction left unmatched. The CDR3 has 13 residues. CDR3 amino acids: CASSPRQGDGYTF. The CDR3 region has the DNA TGCGCCAGCAGCCCGCGACAGGGGGATGGCTACACCTTC.

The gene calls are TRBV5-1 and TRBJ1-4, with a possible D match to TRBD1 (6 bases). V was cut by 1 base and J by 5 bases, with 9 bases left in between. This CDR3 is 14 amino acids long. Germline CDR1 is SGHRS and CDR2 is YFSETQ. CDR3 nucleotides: TGCGCCAGCAGCTTGTACGGACAGAATGAAAAACTGTTTTTT. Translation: CASSLYGQNEKLFF.

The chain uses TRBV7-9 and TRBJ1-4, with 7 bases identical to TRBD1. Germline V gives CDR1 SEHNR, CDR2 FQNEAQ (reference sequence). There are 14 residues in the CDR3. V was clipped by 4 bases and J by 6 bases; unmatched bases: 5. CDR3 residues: CASSYGTEHEKLFF. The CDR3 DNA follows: TGTGCCAGCAGCTACGGGACAGAGCATGAAAAACTGTTTTTT.

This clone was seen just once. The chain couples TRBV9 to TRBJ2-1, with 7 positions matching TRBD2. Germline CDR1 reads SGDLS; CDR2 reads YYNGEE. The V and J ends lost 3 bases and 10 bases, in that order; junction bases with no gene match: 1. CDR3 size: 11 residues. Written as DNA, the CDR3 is TGTGCCAGCAGCGCGGGGGGAGAGCAGTTCTTC. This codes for CASSAGGEQFF.